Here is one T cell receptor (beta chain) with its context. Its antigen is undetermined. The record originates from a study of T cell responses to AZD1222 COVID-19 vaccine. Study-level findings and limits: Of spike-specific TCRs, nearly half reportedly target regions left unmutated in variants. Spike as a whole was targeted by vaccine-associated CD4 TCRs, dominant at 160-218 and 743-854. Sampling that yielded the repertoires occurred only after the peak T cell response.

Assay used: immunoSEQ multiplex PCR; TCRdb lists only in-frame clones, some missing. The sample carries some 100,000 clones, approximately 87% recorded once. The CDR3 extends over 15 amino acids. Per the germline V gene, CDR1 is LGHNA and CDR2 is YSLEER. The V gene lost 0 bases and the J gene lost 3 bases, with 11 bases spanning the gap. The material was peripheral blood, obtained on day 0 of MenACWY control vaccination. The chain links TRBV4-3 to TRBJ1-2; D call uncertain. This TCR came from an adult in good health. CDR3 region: CASSQDRGVDYGYTF. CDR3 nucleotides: TGCGCCAGCAGCCAAGACCGGGGAGTCGACTATGGCTACACCTTC.